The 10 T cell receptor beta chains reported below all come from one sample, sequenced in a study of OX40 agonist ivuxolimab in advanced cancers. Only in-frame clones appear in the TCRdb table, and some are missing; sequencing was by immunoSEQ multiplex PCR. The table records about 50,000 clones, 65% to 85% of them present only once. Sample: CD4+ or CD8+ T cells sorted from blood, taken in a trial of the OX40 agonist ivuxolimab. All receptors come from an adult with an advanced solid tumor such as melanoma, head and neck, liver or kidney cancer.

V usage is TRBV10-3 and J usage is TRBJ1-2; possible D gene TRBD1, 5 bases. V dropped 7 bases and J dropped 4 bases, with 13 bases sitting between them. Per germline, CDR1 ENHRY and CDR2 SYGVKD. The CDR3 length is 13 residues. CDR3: CAITESGTYGYTF. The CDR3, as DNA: TGTGCCATCACCGAATCGGGGACCTATGGCTACACCTTC.

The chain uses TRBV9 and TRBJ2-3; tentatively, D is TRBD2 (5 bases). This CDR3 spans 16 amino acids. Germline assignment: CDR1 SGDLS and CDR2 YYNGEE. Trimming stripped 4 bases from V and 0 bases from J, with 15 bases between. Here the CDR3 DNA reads TGTGCCAGCAGCACAAGCGGCAGGCCTAGCACAGATACGCAGTATTTT. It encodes CASSTSGRPSTDTQYF.

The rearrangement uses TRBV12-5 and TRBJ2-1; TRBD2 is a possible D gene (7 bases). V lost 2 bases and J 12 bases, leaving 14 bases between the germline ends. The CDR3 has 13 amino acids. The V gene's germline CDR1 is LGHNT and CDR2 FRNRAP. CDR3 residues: CASGLPGGQGQFF. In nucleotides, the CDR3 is TGTGCTAGTGGTTTGCCGGGGGGCCAAGGGCAGTTCTTC.

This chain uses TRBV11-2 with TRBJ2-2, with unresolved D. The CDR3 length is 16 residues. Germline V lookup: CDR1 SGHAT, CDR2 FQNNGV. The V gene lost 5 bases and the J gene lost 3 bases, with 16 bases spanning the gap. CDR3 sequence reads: CASSPLWARDTGELFF. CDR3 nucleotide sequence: TGTGCCAGCAGCCCTCTCTGGGCCCGAGACACCGGGGAGCTGTTTTTT.

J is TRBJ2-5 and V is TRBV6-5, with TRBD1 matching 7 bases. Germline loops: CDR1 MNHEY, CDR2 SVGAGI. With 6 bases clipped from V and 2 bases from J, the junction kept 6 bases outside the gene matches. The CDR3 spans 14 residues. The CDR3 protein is CASSRDRVQETQYF. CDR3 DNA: TGTGCCAGCAGCCGAGACAGGGTGCAAGAGACCCAGTACTTC.

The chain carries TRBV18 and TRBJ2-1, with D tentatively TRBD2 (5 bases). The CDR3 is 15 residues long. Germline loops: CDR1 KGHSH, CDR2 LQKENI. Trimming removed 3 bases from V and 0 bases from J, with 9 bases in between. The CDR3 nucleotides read TGTGCCAGCTCACCGAGCCGGGGCTCCTACAATGAGCAGTTCTTC. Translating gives CASSPSRGSYNEQFF. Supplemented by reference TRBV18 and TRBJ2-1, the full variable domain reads NAGVMQNPRHLVRRRGQEARLRCSPMKGHSHVYWYRQLPEEGLKFMVYLQKENIIDESGMPKERFSAEFPKEGPSILRIQQVVRGDSAAYFCASSPSRGSYNEQFFGPGTRLTVL.

The CDR3 loop is CASSQGGDYGYTF. In DNA, the CDR3 is TGCGCCAGCAGCCAAGGAGGAGACTATGGCTACACCTTC. The rearrangement links TRBV4-1 to TRBJ1-2; D gene uncertain. CDR3 length equals 13 residues. Germline loops: CDR1 MGHRA, CDR2 YSYEKL. V lost 1 base and J lost 3, with 6 bases in between.

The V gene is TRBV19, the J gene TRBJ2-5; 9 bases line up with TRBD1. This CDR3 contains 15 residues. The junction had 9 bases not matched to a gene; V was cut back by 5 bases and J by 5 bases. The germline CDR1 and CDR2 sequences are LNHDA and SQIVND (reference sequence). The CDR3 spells CASSANRGLGETQYF. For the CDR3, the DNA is TGTGCCAGTAGTGCTAACAGGGGGCTGGGGGAGACCCAGTACTTC.

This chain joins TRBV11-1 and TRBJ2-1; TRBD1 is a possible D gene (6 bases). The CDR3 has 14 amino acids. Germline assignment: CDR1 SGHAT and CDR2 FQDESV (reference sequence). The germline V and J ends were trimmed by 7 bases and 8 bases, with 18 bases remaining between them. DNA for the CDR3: TGTGCCAGCACTTCCGGGACAAGGGACGATGAGCAGTTCTTC. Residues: CASTSGTRDDEQFF.

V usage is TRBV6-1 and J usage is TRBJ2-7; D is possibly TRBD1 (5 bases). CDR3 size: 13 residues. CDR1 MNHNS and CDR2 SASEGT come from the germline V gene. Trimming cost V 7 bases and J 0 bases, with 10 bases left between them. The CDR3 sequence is CASTQGNSYEQYF. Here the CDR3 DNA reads TGTGCCAGCACGCAGGGAAACTCCTACGAGCAGTACTTC.